Listed here are 28 T cell receptor beta chains from one sample, sequenced in a study of T-cell memory formation after mild COVID-19. TCRdb ran MiXCR on the 5' RACE reads and lists one entry per CDR3 protein. Among more than 120,000 distinct CDR3 sequences listed, 15% to 20% were seen once. Sequencing input: PBMCs or a T cell subset sorted from them (not recorded which). The source of these receptors is an adult woman who had mild COVID-19 (a few samples of this study predate the infection). Cell type and time point are not known.

This clonotype came up a few times. The chain combines TRBV2 with TRBJ1-5; 7 bases align to TRBD1. The length of the CDR3 is 15 residues. V was clipped by 2 bases and J by 6 bases; unmatched bases: 7. CDR1 SNHLY and CDR2 FYNNEI come from the germline V gene. The CDR3 here is CASSERSTGSQPQHF. In nucleotides, the CDR3 is TGTGCCAGCAGTGAAAGGTCGACAGGGTCTCAGCCCCAGCATTTT.

This clonotype appeared many times. The genes are TRBV20-1 and TRBJ2-7, with 10 positions matching TRBD2. Per germline, CDR1 DFQATT and CDR2 SNEGSKA (reference sequence). Germline trimming cut 6 bases from V and 2 bases from J; bases unmatched to any gene: 10. The CDR3 length is 15 residues. In nucleotides, the CDR3 is TGCAGTGCCCATCGAAGGCTAGCGGGGGCCTACGAGCAGTACTTC. Its translation: CSAHRRLAGAYEQYF.

This clonotype turned up a few times. The chain joins TRBV20-1 to TRBJ2-7; 16 bases line up with TRBD2. There are 16 residues in the CDR3. The germline V gene has CDR1 DFQATT and CDR2 SNEGSKA (reference sequence). The ends lost 6 bases at V and 5 bases at J; junction bases unmatched: 10. CDR3 in amino acids: CSAAGTSGRVPHEQYF. CDR3 nucleotides: TGCAGTGCCGCAGGGACTAGCGGGAGGGTCCCCCACGAGCAGTACTTC.

J is TRBJ2-1 and V is TRBV27; D remains ambiguous. The CDR3 is 13 amino acids. The germline V and J ends were trimmed by 2 bases and 8 bases, with 10 bases remaining between them. The germline V gene has CDR1 MNHEY and CDR2 SMNVEV (reference sequence). The CDR3 nucleotides are TGTGCCAGCAGTTTACTATCGGGTCATGAGCAGTTCTTC. It yields the protein CASSLLSGHEQFF.

The rearrangement uses TRBV9 and TRBJ2-3; D may match TRBD1 or TRBD2 (5 bases each). Trimming removed 0 bases at V and 5 bases at J, with 13 bases between. The germline gives CDR1 SGDLS, CDR2 YYNGEE. CDR3 length: 15 amino acids. CDR3 amino acids: CASSVELGVRDTQYF. CDR3 nucleotide sequence: TGTGCCAGCAGCGTAGAGTTGGGGGTACGAGATACGCAGTATTTT.

The chain carries TRBV7-3 and TRBJ1-1; D remains unclear. The V end was cut by 5 bases, the J end by 2 bases, with 15 bases between. Per germline, CDR1 SGHTA and CDR2 FQGTGA. The CDR3 has 15 residues. The CDR3 spells CASSPTMTLNTEAFF. CDR3 nucleotides: TGTGCCAGCAGCCCTACTATGACTCTCAACACTGAAGCTTTCTTT. The entire variable domain, with the rest obtained from reference TRBV7-3 and TRBJ1-1, is as follows: GAGVSQTPSNKVTEKGKYVELRCDPISGHTALYWYRQSLGQGPEFLIYFQGTGAADDSGLPNDRFFAVRPEGSVSTLKIQRTERGDSAVYLCASSPTMTLNTEAFFGQGTRLTVV.

In its sample, this clonotype was seen a few times. V and J are TRBV5-6 and TRBJ2-5, with D maybe TRBD1 (6 bases). Germline V gene lookup returns CDR1 SGHDT and CDR2 YYEEEE. This CDR3 region has 15 residues. V was pared by 4 bases and J by 4 bases, with 17 bases between. The CDR3 here is CASSPGENLVETQYF. The CDR3 DNA reads TGTGCCAGCAGCCCAGGGGAGAATCTGGTAGAGACCCAGTACTTC.

This chain joins TRBV6-5 and TRBJ1-6; D not certain. This CDR3 is 13 amino acids long. Germline V CDR1 and CDR2: MNHEY, SVGAGI. Trimming removed 0 bases at V and 7 bases at J, with 4 bases between. CDR3 in amino acids: CASSYSSNSPLHF. In nucleotides, the CDR3 is TGTGCCAGCAGTTACTCTAGCAATTCACCCCTCCACTTT.

This clonotype has only a few counts. J is TRBJ2-7 and V is TRBV6-5; the D call may be TRBD1 or TRBD2 (6 bases each). V was shortened by 0 bases and J by 9 bases, with 12 bases between the two germline ends. The CDR3 contains 13 residues. CDR1 and CDR2 (germline): MNHEY, SVGAGI. This CDR3 reads CASSYSRDTPQYF. The CDR3 nucleotides read TGTGCCAGCAGTTACTCGCGGGACACCCCGCAGTACTTC.

The CDR3 sequence: CASGSGEAQYF. The CDR3, as DNA: TGTGCCAGCGGTAGCGGGGAGGCGCAGTATTTT. J is TRBJ2-3 and V is TRBV2, with 8 bases matching TRBD2. The length of the CDR3 is 11 residues. V shed 8 bases, J shed 10 bases, and the junction held 5 bases outside the gene matches. In germline, CDR1 is SNHLY, CDR2 FYNNEI.

This chain joins TRBV5-1 and TRBJ1-1; D is uncertain. The CDR3 sequence is 16 residues long. From germline, CDR1 is SGHRS and CDR2 YFSETQ. V was clipped by 0 bases and J by 0 bases, with 12 bases between them. As DNA, the CDR3 is TGCGCCAGCAGCTTGGAAGGTACCTCCATGAACACTGAAGCTTTCTTT. Its translation is CASSLEGTSMNTEAFF. The whole variable domain, filled in from reference TRBV5-1 and TRBJ1-1, reads KAGVTQTPRYLIKTRGQQVTLSCSPISGHRSVSWYQQTPGQGLQFLFEYFSETQRNKGNFPGRFSGRQFSNSRSEMNVSTLELGDSALYLCASSLEGTSMNTEAFFGQGTRLTVV.

This clonotype has a handful of counts. The rearrangement links TRBV7-9 to TRBJ2-2, with TRBD2 identical over 10 bases. Germline V gene sequence: CDR1 SEHNR, CDR2 FQNEAQ (reference sequence). This CDR3 comprises 17 residues. Trimming at V came to 5 bases and at J to 8 bases, leaving 14 bases not matched to a gene. CDR3 bases: TGTGCCAGCAGCCCCCTCGGTTTAGCGGGAGGACGAGGGGAGCTGTTTTTT. It codes for CASSPLGLAGGRGELFF.

J is TRBJ2-7 and V is TRBV24-1, with TRBD1 as a possible D gene (6 bases). The germline V gene encodes CDR1 KGHDR and CDR2 SFDVKD. V was trimmed by 2 bases and J by 6 bases, leaving 16 bases between them. This CDR3 has 15 residues. The CDR3 sequence is CATSDSTGLSGEQYF. The CDR3 nucleotides read TGTGCCACCAGTGATTCCACAGGGTTATCTGGCGAGCAGTACTTC.

V is TRBV3-1 and J is TRBJ2-2; no definite D call. The CDR3 extends over 14 amino acids. CDR1 is LGHDT, CDR2 YNNKEL, per germline (reference sequence). Trimming removed 1 base at V and 7 bases at J, with 10 bases between. The CDR3 region is CASSQGGPIGELFF. Written as DNA, the CDR3 is TGTGCCAGCAGCCAAGGCGGACCGATCGGGGAGCTGTTTTTT.

The chain recombines TRBV27 with TRBJ1-1, with TRBD1 matching 7 bases. Losses at the gene ends were 3 bases for V and 1 base for J; bases not matched to a gene: 2. The CDR3 runs to 14 residues. Germline V gives CDR1 MNHEY, CDR2 SMNVEV (reference sequence). CDR3 region: CASSFRGWNTEAFF. CDR3 coding DNA: TGTGCCAGCAGTTTCAGGGGGTGGAACACTGAAGCTTTCTTT.

This clonotype has ten or more counts. The V and J genes are TRBV5-1 and TRBJ2-2; 10 bases fit TRBD1. V was clipped by 5 bases and J by 6 bases; unmatched bases: 4. The CDR3 length is 14 residues. Germline V gene data show CDR1 as SGHRS and CDR2 as YFSETQ. Here the CDR3 reads CASRRQGAAGELFF. The CDR3 nucleotides read TGCGCCAGCAGGAGACAGGGGGCCGCCGGGGAGCTGTTTTTT.

The CDR3 is CASSPHGRGLGYNEQFF. The CDR3 region has the DNA TGTGCCAGCAGCCCCCACGGGAGGGGGCTGGGATACAATGAGCAGTTCTTC. The genes are TRBV7-3 and TRBJ2-1; a possible D gene is TRBD2 (8 bases). The CDR3 covers 17 residues. The germline V and J ends were trimmed by 5 bases and 4 bases, with 21 bases remaining between them. Germline assignment: CDR1 SGHTA and CDR2 FQGTGA.

This sequence joins TRBV24-1 and TRBJ2-1; D is unclear. The V and J ends lost 2 bases and 2 bases respectively, with 12 bases between them. The CDR3 sequence is 16 residues long. Per germline, CDR1 KGHDR and CDR2 SFDVKD. The CDR3 spells CATSDSRTYPYNEQFF. The CDR3 DNA sequence: TGTGCCACCAGTGATTCTAGGACGTATCCCTACAATGAGCAGTTCTTC.

This chain links TRBV5-1 with TRBJ2-3; D remains unclear. The V gene's germline CDR1 is SGHRS and CDR2 YFSETQ. CDR3 size: 14 residues. Trimming shortened V by 3 bases and J by 2 bases, and 10 bases separated the two germline ends. The DNA for the CDR3 is TGCGCCAGCAGCTACATGGGGTTCACAGATACGCAGTATTTT. It is translated as CASSYMGFTDTQYF.

This clonotype was detected only a few times. The V call is TRBV5-1, the J call TRBJ1-1, with TRBD1 identical over 7 bases. J was trimmed by 7 bases and V by 1 base; bases with no gene match: 7. CDR3 length equals 14 residues. Germline CDR1 and CDR2: SGHRS and YFSETQ. The chain's CDR3 is CASSLPRQGGEAFF. The CDR3 DNA reads TGCGCCAGCAGCTTGCCCCGACAGGGAGGTGAAGCTTTCTTT. The full variable domain, its missing parts supplied by reference TRBV5-1 and TRBJ1-1, is KAGVTQTPRYLIKTRGQQVTLSCSPISGHRSVSWYQQTPGQGLQFLFEYFSETQRNKGNFPGRFSGRQFSNSRSEMNVSTLELGDSALYLCASSLPRQGGEAFFGQGTRLTVV.

V is TRBV10-3 and J is TRBJ1-1; possibly TRBD1 for D (5 bases). CDR1 is ENHRY, CDR2 SYGVKD, per germline. V lost 10 bases and J lost 1, with 13 bases in between. There are 13 residues in the CDR3. The CDR3 region has the DNA TGTGCCACGCGCGGGACGGCGAACACTGAAGCTTTCTTT. It yields the protein CATRGTANTEAFF.

V usage is TRBV30 and J usage is TRBJ2-1; 7 bases agree with TRBD2. The CDR3 has 18 residues. Germline V gene sequence: CDR1 GTSNPN, CDR2 SVGIG (reference sequence). The junction had 17 bases not matched to a gene; V was cut back by 0 bases and J by 6 bases. The CDR3 loop is CAWSVPQAGINWGNEQFF. The CDR3 DNA follows: TGTGCCTGGAGTGTACCTCAAGCGGGAATAAACTGGGGCAATGAGCAGTTCTTC.

The chain combines TRBV11-2 with TRBJ2-1; 15 bases align to TRBD2. Germline V lookup: CDR1 SGHAT, CDR2 FQNNGV. The V segment lost 4 bases and the J segment 5 bases; nucleotides outside the gene matches: 9. The CDR3 length is 18 residues. CDR3 bases: TGTGCCAGCAGCTACACGGGACTAGCGGGGGGACACCACAATGAGCAGTTCTTC. Protein: CASSYTGLAGGHHNEQFF.

V gene TRBV7-8 combines with J gene TRBJ1-1, with 7 bases fitting TRBD1. Germline loops: CDR1 SGHVS, CDR2 FQNEAQ. V shed 5 bases, J shed 0 bases, and the junction held 9 bases outside the gene matches. The CDR3 is made up of 16 amino acids. The CDR3 DNA reads as TGTGCCAGCAGCCAGCGGACAGGAATAATGAACACTGAAGCTTTCTTT. Translating it yields CASSQRTGIMNTEAFF. Complete variable domain (other parts from reference TRBV7-8 and TRBJ1-1): GAGVSQSPRYKVAKRGQDVALRCDPISGHVSLFWYQQALGQGPEFLTYFQNEAQLDKSGLPSDRFFAERPEGSVSTLKIQRTQQEDSAVYLCASSQRTGIMNTEAFFGQGTRLTVV.

The chain employs TRBV14 and TRBJ2-1; 15 nucleotides line up with TRBD2. The CDR3 is 17 residues long. V dropped 5 bases and J dropped 7; count of bases not matched to a gene: 9. CDR1 is SGHDN and CDR2 is FVKESK in the germline V gene. CDR3: CASSNIGGTSGGNEQFF. CDR3 bases: TGTGCCAGCAGCAACATTGGCGGGACTAGCGGGGGGAATGAGCAGTTCTTC.

This clonotype was counted many times. J is TRBJ2-7 and V is TRBV20-1; D is undetermined. The ends were cut back, 0 bases at V and 6 bases at J, with 9 bases in the middle. The CDR3 covers 12 residues. The germline V gene has CDR1 DFQATT and CDR2 SNEGSKA (reference sequence). The CDR3 loop is CSARDGWGEQYF. In nucleotides, the CDR3 is TGCAGTGCTAGAGATGGTTGGGGCGAGCAGTACTTC.

This clonotype turned up a few times. The genes are TRBV3-1 and TRBJ1-1, with a possible D match to TRBD1 (6 bases). Germline values: CDR1 LGHDT, CDR2 YNNKEL (reference sequence). V lost 6 bases and J lost 6, with 8 bases in between. The CDR3 is 11 amino acids. CDR3 coding DNA: TGTGCCAGCAGGGGGGGCTCTGAAGCTTTCTTT. Its translation is CASRGGSEAFF.

This chain links TRBV5-1 with TRBJ2-2; D gene ambiguous. The V and J ends lost 0 bases and 12 bases respectively, with 6 bases between them. In germline, CDR1 is SGHRS, CDR2 YFSETQ. The CDR3 is made up of 11 amino acids. CDR3 sequence reads: CASSLGRQLFF. Written as DNA, the CDR3 is TGCGCCAGCAGCTTGGGCCGTCAGCTGTTTTTT.